The next 20 T cell receptor beta chains were all read from a single sample in a study of blood T cell repertoires in COVID-19. The table came from immunoSEQ multiplex PCR; TCRdb's copy has only in-frame clones and leaves some out. Of over 150,000 clones detected, 75% to 90% appear once; the ten largest clones hold around 8%. Material: peripheral blood. These receptors originate from a woman in her 70s with COVID-19, enrolled during active disease.

The chain joins TRBV6-5 to TRBJ2-1, with D hard to call. The CDR3 spans 13 residues. Germline V gene lookup returns CDR1 MNHEY and CDR2 SVGAGI. V was cut by 6 bases and J by 9 bases, with 15 bases left in between. CDR3 sequence reads: CASSPPGSPEQFF. In nucleotides, the CDR3 is TGTGCCAGCAGCCCACCCGGGTCGCCTGAGCAGTTCTTC.

The chain combines TRBV4-2 with TRBJ1-2; weak D call: TRBD1 (6 bases). The CDR3 loop spans 16 amino acids. V was pared by 1 base and J by 4 bases, with 16 bases between. The germline gives CDR1 LGHNA, CDR2 YNFKEQ. The CDR3 DNA reads as TGTGCCAGCAGCCAAGGATCGGGGCAGGGGCGCTATGGCTACACCTTC. This sequence encodes CASSQGSGQGRYGYTF.

The chain links TRBV7-6 to TRBJ2-3; no clear D. The CDR3 extends over 14 amino acids. V shed 5 bases and J shed 4 bases, with 13 bases lying between them. CDR1 SGHVS and CDR2 FNYEAQ come from the germline V gene. The CDR3 DNA sequence: TGTGCCAGCAGCCAACCCGATACGGCAGATACGCAGTATTTT. Residues: CASSQPDTADTQYF.

The CDR3 DNA is TGTGCCAGCAGCTTTGGACTAACGACAGATACGCAGTATTTT. This translates into CASSFGLTTDTQYF. The rearrangement uses TRBV11-3 and TRBJ2-3; D is possibly TRBD2 (6 bases). The CDR3 is 14 residues long. In germline, CDR1 is SGHNT, CDR2 YENEEA. V lost 3 bases, J lost 3 bases, and 10 bases lay in between.

This chain links TRBV2 with TRBJ1-5; tentative D call: TRBD1 (6 bases). The length of the CDR3 is 17 residues. Trimming took off 6 bases at V and 2 bases at J, with 20 bases between the two ends. Per the germline V gene, CDR1 is SNHLY and CDR2 is FYNNEI. In nucleotides, the CDR3 is TGTGCCAGCAGGCCCCCCGTAACAGGGTTTGGCAATCAGCCCCAGCATTTT. Amino acid sequence: CASRPPVTGFGNQPQHF.

This rearrangement joins TRBV5-1 to TRBJ1-2, with 9 bases lining up with TRBD1. The germline CDR1 and CDR2 sequences are SGHRS and YFSETQ. The CDR3 has 15 amino acids. V shed 0 bases, J shed 7 bases, and the junction held 7 bases outside the gene matches. As DNA, the CDR3 is TGCGCCAGCAGCTTGGATGGACAGGGGATGAGTGGCTACACCTTC. It codes for CASSLDGQGMSGYTF.

This chain links TRBV10-3 with TRBJ1-2; the match to TRBD1 covers 7 bases. The CDR3 contains 15 residues. The ends lost 5 bases at V and 4 bases at J; junction bases unmatched: 10. In germline, CDR1 is ENHRY, CDR2 SYGVKD. CDR3 nucleotide sequence: TGTGCCATCAGTCCGTCGACAGGGATCAGCTATGGCTACACCTTC. Translation: CAISPSTGISYGYTF.

This clone was detected once. V is TRBV11-2 and J is TRBJ2-7, with 14 bases matching TRBD2. Trimming cost V 2 bases and J 7 bases; bases outside gene matches: 7. CDR1 is SGHAT and CDR2 is FQNNGV in the germline V gene. This CDR3 is built from 16 residues. The CDR3 DNA follows: TGTGCCAGCAGCTTACCGGGACTAGCGGGAGTAAAGGAGCAGTACTTC. Translated: CASSLPGLAGVKEQYF.

The chain has TRBV19 and TRBJ2-1; 7 bases are shared with TRBD1. CDR1 is LNHDA and CDR2 is SQIVND in the germline V gene (reference sequence). The CDR3 sequence is 16 residues long. Trimming took 1 base from V and 5 from J; bases not matched to a gene: 8. In DNA, the CDR3 is TGTGCCAGTAGTATAGGGGGCAGGGGGATAAACAATGAGCAGTTCTTC. The encoded protein is CASSIGGRGINNEQFF.

The V gene is TRBV19, the J gene TRBJ1-5, with D uncertain. Looked up from germline, CDR1 is LNHDA and CDR2 is SQIVND (reference sequence). V lost 10 bases, J lost 6 bases, and 22 bases lay in between. This CDR3 is built from 15 residues. CDR3 sequence: CATVAGGLNGQPQHF. For the CDR3, the DNA is TGTGCCACGGTAGCTGGAGGTCTTAACGGTCAGCCCCAGCATTTT.

The chain joins TRBV28 to TRBJ2-7; 13 bases fit TRBD2. The junction had 7 bases not matched to a gene; V was cut back by 11 bases and J by 6 bases. CDR1 is MDHEN and CDR2 is SYDVKM in the germline V gene. This CDR3 contains 13 residues. Written as DNA, the CDR3 is TGTGCCGTTACTAGCGGGAGGGCTTCCGAGCAGTACTTC. It translates to CAVTSGRASEQYF.

The V and J genes are TRBV27 and TRBJ2-7, with D uncertain. The CDR3 length is 14 residues. Germline V CDR1 and CDR2: MNHEY, SMNVEV (reference sequence). V gave up 2 bases and J gave up 4 bases, with 12 bases separating them. The CDR3 spells CASSLKVTGYEQYF. As DNA, the CDR3 is TGTGCCAGCAGTTTAAAGGTTACGGGTTACGAGCAGTACTTC.

This clone was recorded at least ten times. V is TRBV5-1 and J is TRBJ2-2; TRBD2 is a possible D gene (6 bases). V lost 4 bases and J 5 bases, leaving 15 bases between the germline ends. Germline CDR1 reads SGHRS; CDR2 reads YFSETQ. The CDR3 spans 15 residues. The chain's CDR3 is CASSPWRDGTGELFF. The DNA for the CDR3 is TGCGCCAGCAGCCCATGGAGGGACGGGACCGGGGAGCTGTTTTTT.

The V gene is TRBV3-1 (or the pseudogene TRBV3-2), the J gene TRBJ2-7, with D possibly matching TRBD1 (5 bases). CDR3 size: 13 residues. Germline CDR1 and CDR2: LGHDT and YNNKEL (reference sequence). V shed 8 bases and J shed 6 bases, with 17 bases lying between them. The CDR3 loop reads CASEAGRLGEQYF. As DNA, the CDR3 is TGTGCCAGCGAGGCAGGGCGATTGGGCGAGCAGTACTTC.

The chain combines TRBV28 with TRBJ2-7, with a weak D call TRBD2 (7 bases). The CDR3 is made up of 13 amino acids. V was shortened by 11 bases and J by 1 base, with 15 bases between the two germline ends. Germline CDR1 reads MDHEN; CDR2 reads SYDVKM. CDR3 DNA sequence: TGTGCCTCTCGGGGGGCCGCGTCCTACGAGCAGTACTTC. It yields the protein CASRGAASYEQYF. The entire variable domain, with the rest obtained from reference TRBV28 and TRBJ2-7, is as follows: DVKVTQSSRYLVKRTGEKVFLECVQDMDHENMFWYRQDPGLGLRLIYFSYDVKMKEKGDIPEGYSVSREKKERFSLILESASTNQTSMYLCASRGAASYEQYFGPGTRLTVT.

V gene TRBV6-4 combines with J gene TRBJ1-2; maybe TRBD1 (6 bases). The CDR3 totals 16 residues. The germline gives CDR1 MRHNA, CDR2 SNTAGT. The V gene lost 5 bases and the J gene lost 4 bases, with 20 bases spanning the gap. The CDR3 is CASSPDRISSVYGYTF. DNA for the CDR3: TGTGCCAGCAGTCCTGACAGGATTTCTTCCGTCTATGGCTACACCTTC.

The V and J genes are TRBV30 and TRBJ2-5; 12 positions match TRBD2. The CDR3 totals 18 residues. Losses at the gene ends were 2 bases for V and 3 bases for J; bases not matched to a gene: 13. CDR1 GTSNPN and CDR2 SVGIG come from the germline V gene (reference sequence). CDR3 DNA: TGTGCCTGGAGTCCCCTAGCGGGAGGGCCCTACCCCAAAGAGACCCAGTACTTC. It codes for CAWSPLAGGPYPKETQYF.

This clone was recorded once. This chain uses TRBV28 with TRBJ1-1; D is ambiguous. The length of the CDR3 is 12 residues. V lost 1 base, J lost 4 bases, and 4 bases lay in between. CDR1 is MDHEN and CDR2 is SYDVKM in the germline V gene. This CDR3 is CASSLLSTEAFF. Here the CDR3 DNA reads TGTGCCAGCAGTTTATTATCCACTGAAGCTTTCTTT.

This rearrangement joins TRBV6-5 to TRBJ1-1; tentative D call: TRBD1 (5 bases). The length of the CDR3 is 13 residues. CDR1 MNHEY and CDR2 SVGAGI come from the germline V gene. V was cut by 6 bases and J by 4 bases, with 12 bases left in between. The CDR3 nucleotides are TGTGCCAGCAGACTCAGGGAGGGCACTGAAGCTTTCTTT. Protein sequence: CASRLREGTEAFF.

The sample holds a few counts of this clone. The rearrangement links TRBV3-1 (or the pseudogene TRBV3-2) to TRBJ2-7, with 8 bases matching TRBD1. The V gene end was trimmed by 8 bases and the J gene end by 6 bases; junction bases not matched to a gene: 6. Germline values: CDR1 LGHDT, CDR2 YNNKEL (reference sequence). This CDR3 spans 12 amino acids. The CDR3 DNA is TGTGCCAGCGGACAGGGTCGGGGCGAGCAGTACTTC. Amino acid sequence: CASGQGRGEQYF.